This is a list of T cell receptor beta chains from one sample in a study of blood T cell repertoires in COVID-19. TCRdb keeps only in-frame clones here, not all; method: immunoSEQ multiplex PCR. The sample carries some 270,000 clones, about nine tenths recorded once. Sample: peripheral blood. These receptors came from a woman aged 55-70 years who had recovered from COVID-19. Both conserved end residues are part of each CDR3. The D gene is left open where the match is weak. Clone size, where shown, is once, few, many, or a class for clones that have expanded.

CASSSGTGPYEQYF	TGTGCTAGCAGCTCCGGGACAGGGCCCTACGAGCAGTACTTC	TRBV7-7	-	TRBD1	TRBJ2-7
CASTPGQVVDEQYF	TGTGCCAGCACCCCGGGACAGGTAGTCGACGAGCAGTACTTC	TRBV28	-	TRBD1	TRBJ2-7
CASSLGRDRATGELFF	TGCGCCAGCAGCTTGGGTAGGGACAGGGCGACCGGGGAGCTGTTTTTT	TRBV5-1	-	TRBD1	TRBJ2-2
CASSLTNNYGYTF	TGTGCCAGCAGCCTCACTAATAACTATGGCTACACCTTC	TRBV7-9	-	-	TRBJ1-2
CASSPGQGGEQYF	TGTGCCAGCAGCCCGGGACAGGGAGGTGAGCAGTACTTC	TRBV7-2	-	TRBD1	TRBJ2-7
CASSRGTSGAYEQYF	TGTGCCAGTAGTAGGGGGACTAGCGGGGCCTACGAGCAGTACTTC	TRBV19	-	TRBD2	TRBJ2-7
CASRWSGGATDTQYF	TGTGCCAGCAGGTGGAGCGGGGGGGCGACAGATACGCAGTATTTT	TRBV7-3	-	TRBD2	TRBJ2-3
CASSLVQSNYGYTF	TGTGCCAGCAGCTTAGTGCAGTCAAACTATGGCTACACCTTC	TRBV7-2	-	-	TRBJ1-2
CASRPSGGINTGELFF	TGTGCCAGCAGGCCAAGCGGGGGGATCAACACCGGGGAGCTGTTTTTT	TRBV7-3	-	TRBD2	TRBJ2-2
CASSPTGADYGYTF	TGCGCCAGCAGCCCCACAGGGGCGGACTATGGCTACACCTTC	TRBV5-1	-	TRBD1	TRBJ1-2
CASSSPRGQNTEAFF	TGTGCCAGCAGTTCCCCCAGGGGGCAGAACACTGAAGCTTTCTTT	TRBV28	-	TRBD1	TRBJ1-1
CASSLSTYSEQFF	TGTGCCAGTAGTCTTTCGACATACTCGGAGCAGTTCTTC	TRBV19	once	-	TRBJ2-1
CASSYTGEALHF	TGTGCCAGCAGTTACACTGGCGAGGCCCTCCACTTT	TRBV6-5	-	-	TRBJ1-6
CASSRGTDVVGQPQHF	TGTGCCAGCAGCAGAGGGACAGATGTTGTGGGTCAGCCCCAGCATTTT	TRBV7-9	-	TRBD1	TRBJ1-5
CASSGQGSWYEQYF	TGTGCCAGCAGTGGACAGGGGAGTTGGTACGAGCAGTACTTC	TRBV2	-	TRBD1	TRBJ2-7
CASSVGGNEQYF	TGCGCCAGCAGTGTTGGGGGGAACGAGCAGTACTTC	TRBV10-2	-	-	TRBJ2-7
CSVARGTNEKLFF	TGCAGCGTTGCCAGGGGGACTAATGAAAAACTGTTTTTT	TRBV29-1	-	TRBD1	TRBJ1-4
CASSDASGGAADTQYF	TGTGCCAGCAGTGACGCTAGCGGGGGGGCCGCAGATACGCAGTATTTT	TRBV6-1	-	TRBD2	TRBJ2-3
CASSLQSGGRSYNEQFF	TGTGCCAGCAGCTTGCAGAGCGGGGGGCGTTCCTACAATGAGCAGTTCTTC	TRBV7-2	-	TRBD2	TRBJ2-1
CASSSSNSPLHF	TGTGCCAGCAGTTCGAGCAATTCACCCCTCCACTTT	TRBV27	-	-	TRBJ1-6
CASSSQGYEQYF	TGTGCCAGCAGCTCACAGGGCTACGAGCAGTACTTC	TRBV7-9	-	-	TRBJ2-7
CSARYTGELFF	TGCAGTGCGCGGTACACCGGGGAGCTGTTTTTT	TRBV20-1	-	-	TRBJ2-2
CASSYTRQGYGELFF	TGTGCCAGCAGTTACACCCGACAGGGGTACGGGGAGCTGTTTTTT	TRBV6-5	-	TRBD1	TRBJ2-2
CASSLVAGTYNSPLHF	TGTGCCAGCAGCTTAGTCGCCGGGACCTATAATTCACCCCTCCACTTT	TRBV7-9	-	-	TRBJ1-6
CASSILAGDQETQYF	TGTGCCAGTAGTATACTAGCGGGGGATCAAGAGACCCAGTACTTC	TRBV19	-	TRBD2	TRBJ2-5
CASSLVRQGSYEQYF	TGTGCCAGCAGCTTAGTTCGTCAGGGAAGCTACGAGCAGTACTTC	TRBV7-8	-	-	TRBJ2-7
CASSLSLLGPGELFF	TGTGCCAGCAGCTTATCACTCCTAGGCCCCGGGGAGCTGTTTTTT	TRBV7-2	once	-	TRBJ2-2
CASSSTGSTEAFF	TGTGCCAGCAGCTCGACAGGGAGCACTGAAGCTTTCTTT	TRBV7-3	-	TRBD1	TRBJ1-1
CASSSPAGSNYGYTF	TGTGCCAGCAGCTCCCCGGCAGGATCTAACTATGGCTACACCTTC	TRBV5-6	-	-	TRBJ1-2
CASSFPGTGSYEQYF	TGTGCCAGCAGTTTCCCCGGGACAGGCTCCTACGAGCAGTACTTC	TRBV28	-	TRBD1	TRBJ2-7
CASSPMSGVYNEQFF	TGTGCCAGCTCACCAATGAGCGGGGTCTACAATGAGCAGTTCTTC	TRBV18	-	TRBD2	TRBJ2-1
CASSQSGGAYEQYF	TGTGCCAGCAGCCAAAGTGGGGGGGCCTACGAGCAGTACTTC	TRBV3-1/TRBV3-2	-	TRBD2	TRBJ2-7
CASRFGGQETQYF	TGTGCCAGCAGGTTCGGGGGCCAAGAGACCCAGTACTTC	TRBV12-3/TRBV12-4	-	-	TRBJ2-5
CASRTVNQPQHF	TGTGCCAGCCGGACAGTAAATCAGCCCCAGCATTTT	TRBV6-5	-	-	TRBJ1-5
CASSPEQGAGNSPLHF	TGTGCCAGCTCACCAGAACAGGGGGCCGGTAATTCACCCCTCCACTTT	TRBV18	-	TRBD1	TRBJ1-6
CASSLITGGSGYTF	TGTGCCAGCAGTTTAATCACAGGGGGCTCTGGCTACACCTTC	TRBV27	-	TRBD1	TRBJ1-2